This TCR beta chain came from a study of identical twins (TCRdb year 2016). Study-wide context: The study deep-sequenced TCR alpha and beta repertoires from monozygotic twins, unrelated adults of various ages and cord blood to test whether fetal clonotypes persist. To rule out contamination, the twin experiments were replicated at different times with different library preparation protocols. What the authors observed across the whole study: Conclusions relied on cross-sectional statistical analysis, since the same donors could not be followed over many years. Invariant T cells such as MAIT and iNKT could partly confound zero-insertion analyses, though diverse VJ usage argued against this for most clonotypes. Out-of-frame TCR alpha sequences shared between twins showed an excess of low generation-probability sequences compared with coincidental sharing between unrelated individuals. In monozygotic twins, recombination models systematically underestimated out-of-frame TCR alpha sharing, but the models matched the sharing seen between unrelated individuals. In beta out-of-frame sequences, excess twin sharing was weaker, because having fewer shared sequences lowered the signal-to-noise ratio. Abundant cord blood beta clonotypes had fewer insertions, young adult naive repertoires showed a similar but weaker trend, and memory repertoires showed no such trend.

Library method: 5' RACE. Data came from an Illumina HiSeq 2000. Template switching introduced a universal primer binding site; the final cDNA contained a unique molecular identifier, enabling accurate counting of TCR cDNA molecules. Specific primers in the conserved constant-segment region were used to synthesize first-strand cDNA for TCR alpha and beta chains. To control for contamination, every cDNA library carried two barcodes: a SMART-Mk sample barcode plus Illumina barcodes. TruSeq adapter sequences along with Illumina sample barcodes were introduced in two successive PCR steps. The Illumina HiSeq platform was used with custom primers to sequence TCR alpha and beta cDNA libraries. Per the source publication's procedure: Raw reads were processed with MiGEC to extract unique molecular identifiers, and MiXCR was used to determine CDR3 positions. For each individual, recombination models were inferred using an EM algorithm with the repgenHMM and IGoR tools. The analysis of shared clonotypes was done with the tcR package in R, with sharing normalized by the product of cloneset sizes. To study raw recombination without the effects of thymic and clonal selection, out-of-frame nonproductive sequences were analyzed. TCRdb applied fastp at Q25 and MiXCR to the public reads, then kept only in-frame beta chains. Rows with a matching CDR3 protein are joined into one entry that keeps the most common DNA and genes. TCRdb, not the original authors, processed these V and J calls. The sample contains more than 650,000 distinct CDR3 sequences, 6.1% of them found a single time. The ten biggest clones cover 1.5% to 2% of the sample.

All donors were healthy Caucasians. Three unrelated non-twin adults were also sequenced: a male aged 18 to 30, a male aged 50 to 60 and a female aged 50 to 60. Miltenyi CD45RO+ enrichment and human naive T-cell isolation kits were used to isolate memory (CD45RO+) and naive T cells from PBMC. According to the germline V gene, CDR1 reads SGHRS and CDR2 reads YFSETQ. V is pared back by 0 bases and J by 4 bases, with 9 bases lying between the germline termini. The CDR3 runs 14 residues from the cysteine to the phenylalanine. Here the CDR3 DNA is all that survives: 42 bases in frame from base 1. A note on this clonotype: Its antigen remains undetermined. Nothing much larger sits one base from this clone, and base qualities are not available.

Sample: naive T cells sorted from blood. The cell subset or site label here, explained by the study, means: cells isolated with a human naive T-cell isolation kit. This clonotype originated in a man younger than 35 in good health. Here the chain combines TRBV5-1 and TRBJ2-3; perhaps TRBD2 is the D gene, with 5 bases matching. The DNA sequence is as follows: TGCGCCAGCAGCTTGGACGGAGGCCCAGATACGCAGTATTTT. Its coded protein is CASSLDGGPDTQYF.